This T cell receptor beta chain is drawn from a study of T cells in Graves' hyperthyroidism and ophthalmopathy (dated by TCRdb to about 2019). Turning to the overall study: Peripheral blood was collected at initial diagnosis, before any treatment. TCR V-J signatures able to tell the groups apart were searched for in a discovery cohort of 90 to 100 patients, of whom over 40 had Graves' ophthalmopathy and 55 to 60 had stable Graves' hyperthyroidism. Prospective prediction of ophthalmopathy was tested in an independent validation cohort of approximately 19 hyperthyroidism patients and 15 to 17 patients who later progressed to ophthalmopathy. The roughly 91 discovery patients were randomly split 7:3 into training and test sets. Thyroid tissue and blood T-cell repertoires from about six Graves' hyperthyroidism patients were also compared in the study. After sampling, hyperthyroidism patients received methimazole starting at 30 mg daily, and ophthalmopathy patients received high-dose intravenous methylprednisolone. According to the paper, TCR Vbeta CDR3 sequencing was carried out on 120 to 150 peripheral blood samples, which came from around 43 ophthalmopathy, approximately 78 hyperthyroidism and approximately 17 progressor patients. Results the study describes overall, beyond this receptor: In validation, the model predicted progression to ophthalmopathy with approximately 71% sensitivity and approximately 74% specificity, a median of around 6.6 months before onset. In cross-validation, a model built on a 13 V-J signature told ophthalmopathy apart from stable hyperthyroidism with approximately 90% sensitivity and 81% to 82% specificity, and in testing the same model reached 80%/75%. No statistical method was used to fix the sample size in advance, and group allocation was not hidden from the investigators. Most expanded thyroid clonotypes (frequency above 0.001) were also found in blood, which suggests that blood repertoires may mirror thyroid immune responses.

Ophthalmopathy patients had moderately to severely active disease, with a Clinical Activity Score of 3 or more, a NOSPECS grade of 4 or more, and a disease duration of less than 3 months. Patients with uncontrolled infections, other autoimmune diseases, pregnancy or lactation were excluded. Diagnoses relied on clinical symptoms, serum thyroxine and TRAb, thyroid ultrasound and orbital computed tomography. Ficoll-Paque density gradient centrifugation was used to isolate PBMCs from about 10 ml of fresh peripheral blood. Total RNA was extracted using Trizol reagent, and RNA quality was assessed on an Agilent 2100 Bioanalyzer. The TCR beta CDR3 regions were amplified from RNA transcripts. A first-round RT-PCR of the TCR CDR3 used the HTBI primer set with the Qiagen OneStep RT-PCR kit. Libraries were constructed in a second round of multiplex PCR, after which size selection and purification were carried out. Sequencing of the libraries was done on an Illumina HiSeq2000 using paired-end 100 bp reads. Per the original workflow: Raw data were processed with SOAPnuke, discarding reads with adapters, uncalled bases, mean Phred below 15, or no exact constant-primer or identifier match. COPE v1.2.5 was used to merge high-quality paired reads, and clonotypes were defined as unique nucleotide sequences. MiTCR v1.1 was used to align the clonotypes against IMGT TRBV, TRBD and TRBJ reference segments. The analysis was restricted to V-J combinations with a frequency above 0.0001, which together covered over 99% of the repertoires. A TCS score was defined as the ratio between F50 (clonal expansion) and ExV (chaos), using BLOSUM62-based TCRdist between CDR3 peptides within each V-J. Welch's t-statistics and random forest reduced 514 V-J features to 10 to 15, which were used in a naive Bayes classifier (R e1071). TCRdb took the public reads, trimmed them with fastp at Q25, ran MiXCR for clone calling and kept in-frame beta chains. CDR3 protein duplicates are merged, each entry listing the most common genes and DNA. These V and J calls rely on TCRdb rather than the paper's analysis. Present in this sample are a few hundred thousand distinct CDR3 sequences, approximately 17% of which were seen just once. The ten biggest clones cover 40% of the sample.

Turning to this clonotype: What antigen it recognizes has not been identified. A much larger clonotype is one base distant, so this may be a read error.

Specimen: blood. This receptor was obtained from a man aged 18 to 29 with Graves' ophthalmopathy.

The DNA sequence is given as TGTGCCAGCATTGACAGGGCGAACACTGAAGCTTTCTTT. It codes for CASIDRANTEAFF. This receptor chain uses TRBV6-4 and TRBJ1-1, and 7 bases in between align with TRBD1. CDR1 and CDR2 are drawn from the germline V gene: MRHNA, SNTAGT. Spanning cysteine to phenylalanine, the CDR3 consists of 13 amino acids. The read is trimmed to its CDR3 DNA, 39 bases read in frame from base 1.